A selection of T cell receptor beta chains follows, all from one sample in a study of T-cell memory formation after mild COVID-19. MiXCR, applied by TCRdb to the 5' RACE reads, yields one record per CDR3 protein. This sample carries about 350,000 distinct CDR3 sequences, around 13% of them seen once, and the ten largest clones take roughly 20%. Sequencing used PBMCs or a T cell subset sorted from them (not recorded which). Every receptor here comes from a man between 18 and 29 years old who had mild COVID-19 (a few samples of this study predate the infection). Cell type and time point are not known. Each CDR3 is given with its conserved first and last residue. D genes are given only for firm matches. Rows give clone size only sometimes, using once, few, many, or a class for an expanded clone.

abundance: few; v_gene: TRBV5-8; d_gene: -; j_gene: TRBJ1-6; CDR3aa: CASSLGTGRWNSPLHF; CDR3nt: TGTGCCAGCAGCTTGGGAACAGGGCGGTGGAATTCACCCCTCCACTTT
abundance: few; v_gene: TRBV2; d_gene: -; j_gene: TRBJ2-5; CDR3aa: CASSVGNGETQYF; CDR3nt: TGTGCCAGCAGTGTCGGGAATGGGGAGACCCAGTACTTC
abundance: -; v_gene: TRBV6-5; d_gene: TRBD1; j_gene: TRBJ2-5; CDR3aa: CASSRTTGGVETQYF; CDR3nt: TGTGCCAGCAGTAGAACTACAGGGGGCGTAGAGACCCAGTACTTC
abundance: many; v_gene: TRBV5-1; d_gene: TRBD2; j_gene: TRBJ2-3; CDR3aa: CASSFSGGSDTQYF; CDR3nt: TGCGCCAGCAGCTTTAGCGGGGGATCAGATACGCAGTATTTT
abundance: few; v_gene: TRBV10-1; d_gene: TRBD1; j_gene: TRBJ2-3; CDR3aa: CASRGTGDDTQYF; CDR3nt: TGCGCCAGCAGAGGGACAGGGGACGATACGCAGTATTTT
abundance: -; v_gene: TRBV6-5; d_gene: TRBD2; j_gene: TRBJ2-7; CDR3aa: CASSYSMPSGRVGYEQYF; CDR3nt: TGTGCCAGCAGTTACTCGATGCCTAGCGGGAGGGTGGGCTACGAGCAGTACTTC
abundance: few; v_gene: TRBV29-1; d_gene: TRBD2; j_gene: TRBJ2-1; CDR3aa: CSSQRGPNNEQFF; CDR3nt: TGCAGTTCTCAGCGGGGGCCGAACAATGAGCAGTTCTTC
abundance: -; v_gene: TRBV19; d_gene: TRBD1; j_gene: TRBJ1-1; CDR3aa: CASSISGTGGAFF; CDR3nt: TGTGCCAGTAGTATATCCGGGACAGGAGGCGCTTTCTTT
abundance: -; v_gene: TRBV5-6; d_gene: -; j_gene: TRBJ1-2; CDR3aa: CASSLAAGDGYTF; CDR3nt: TGTGCCAGCAGCTTGGCCGCTGGGGATGGCTACACCTTC
abundance: few; v_gene: TRBV11-3; d_gene: -; j_gene: TRBJ2-3; CDR3aa: CASSSLDDTQYF; CDR3nt: TGTGCCAGCAGTTCCCTGGATGATACGCAGTATTTT
abundance: -; v_gene: TRBV12-3/TRBV12-4; d_gene: TRBD1; j_gene: TRBJ2-2; CDR3aa: CASSLNRGRGTGELFF; CDR3nt: TGTGCCAGCAGTTTAAACAGGGGAAGGGGGACCGGGGAGCTGTTTTTT
abundance: -; v_gene: TRBV7-9; d_gene: TRBD1; j_gene: TRBJ1-2; CDR3aa: CAGGGGTGFNYGYTF; CDR3nt: TGTGCCGGCGGGGGAGGGACAGGGTTTAACTATGGCTACACCTTC
abundance: few; v_gene: TRBV2; d_gene: TRBD1; j_gene: TRBJ1-5; CDR3aa: CASSEGDRDQPQHF; CDR3nt: TGTGCCAGCAGTGAGGGTGACAGGGATCAGCCCCAGCATTTT
abundance: -; v_gene: TRBV10-3; d_gene: TRBD1; j_gene: TRBJ2-2; CDR3aa: CAIRGTGAYTGELFF; CDR3nt: TGTGCCATCAGGGGGACAGGGGCTTACACCGGGGAGCTGTTTTTT
abundance: -; v_gene: TRBV20-1; d_gene: TRBD2; j_gene: TRBJ2-4; CDR3aa: CSEIAGGDIQYF; CDR3nt: TGCAGTGAGATAGCGGGGGGTGACATTCAGTACTTC
abundance: few; v_gene: TRBV27; d_gene: -; j_gene: TRBJ2-7; CDR3aa: CASSFGGGYEQYF; CDR3nt: TGTGCCAGCAGTTTCGGGGGCGGGTACGAGCAGTACTTC
abundance: -; v_gene: TRBV20-1; d_gene: -; j_gene: TRBJ1-1; CDR3aa: CSATRTVNTEAFF; CDR3nt: TGCAGTGCTACGCGGACGGTGAACACTGAAGCTTTCTTT
abundance: few; v_gene: TRBV19; d_gene: TRBD2; j_gene: TRBJ2-1; CDR3aa: CASSISGFYNEQFF; CDR3nt: TGTGCCAGTAGTATTAGCGGGTTTTACAATGAGCAGTTCTTC
abundance: -; v_gene: TRBV3-1; d_gene: -; j_gene: TRBJ2-5; CDR3aa: CASTGLAPFVRTQYF; CDR3nt: TGTGCCAGCACAGGGTTAGCGCCCTTCGTAAGGACCCAGTACTTC
abundance: -; v_gene: TRBV20-1; d_gene: -; j_gene: TRBJ1-2; CDR3aa: CSASLFGYTF; CDR3nt: TGCAGTGCTAGTTTGTTTGGCTACACCTTC
abundance: -; v_gene: TRBV19; d_gene: -; j_gene: TRBJ1-2; CDR3aa: CASGVGGFDGYTF; CDR3nt: TGTGCCTCAGGTGTGGGCGGGTTCGATGGCTACACCTTC
abundance: few; v_gene: TRBV29-1; d_gene: -; j_gene: TRBJ2-3; CDR3aa: CSVVGWEADTQYF; CDR3nt: TGCAGCGTTGTGGGCTGGGAGGCAGATACGCAGTATTTT
abundance: -; v_gene: TRBV20-1; d_gene: -; j_gene: TRBJ1-5; CDR3aa: CSARDHRDSGLGNQPQHF; CDR3nt: TGCAGTGCTAGAGATCACAGGGATTCTGGTCTGGGCAATCAGCCCCAGCATTTT
abundance: few; v_gene: TRBV7-2; d_gene: TRBD2; j_gene: TRBJ2-5; CDR3aa: CASSLEGLAKTQYF; CDR3nt: TGTGCCAGCAGTTTGGAGGGACTAGCGAAGACCCAGTACTTC
abundance: -; v_gene: TRBV5-1; d_gene: -; j_gene: TRBJ1-1; CDR3aa: CASSSPGGLVNTEAFF; CDR3nt: TGCGCCAGCAGCTCCCCAGGAGGTCTAGTAAACACTGAAGCTTTCTTT
abundance: -; v_gene: TRBV3-1; d_gene: -; j_gene: TRBJ2-7; CDR3aa: CASSEEGRPLYEQYF; CDR3nt: TGTGCCAGCAGCGAAGAGGGTAGGCCCCTCTACGAGCAGTACTTC
abundance: many; v_gene: TRBV5-1; d_gene: TRBD1; j_gene: TRBJ2-1; CDR3aa: CASSYRDRPNTEQFF; CDR3nt: TGCGCCAGCAGCTACCGGGACAGGCCCAATACTGAGCAGTTCTTC
abundance: -; v_gene: TRBV5-1; d_gene: TRBD1; j_gene: TRBJ1-2; CDR3aa: CASSPPGQAYGYTF; CDR3nt: TGCGCCAGCAGCCCGCCCGGACAGGCCTATGGCTACACCTTC
abundance: -; v_gene: TRBV13; d_gene: -; j_gene: TRBJ1-1; CDR3aa: CASSLGVSIEAFF; CDR3nt: TGTGCCAGCAGCTTGGGGGTGTCAATTGAAGCTTTCTTT
abundance: few; v_gene: TRBV10-3; d_gene: -; j_gene: TRBJ1-1; CDR3aa: CAISESKLNTEAFF; CDR3nt: TGTGCCATCAGTGAGTCGAAGCTGAACACTGAAGCTTTCTTT
abundance: few; v_gene: TRBV20-1; d_gene: -; j_gene: TRBJ2-1; CDR3aa: CSASQVLGEQFF; CDR3nt: TGCAGTGCTAGCCAGGTATTGGGTGAGCAGTTCTTC
abundance: -; v_gene: TRBV6-5; d_gene: TRBD2; j_gene: TRBJ2-7; CDR3aa: CASRTTSGGMIYEQYF; CDR3nt: TGTGCCAGCAGAACAACTAGCGGGGGAATGATCTACGAGCAGTACTTC
abundance: -; v_gene: TRBV20-1; d_gene: TRBD2; j_gene: TRBJ2-5; CDR3aa: CSARDWSGGAETQYF; CDR3nt: TGCAGTGCTAGAGATTGGAGCGGGGGGGCCGAGACCCAGTACTTC
abundance: -; v_gene: TRBV20-1; d_gene: TRBD2; j_gene: TRBJ2-3; CDR3aa: CSARTSGGSDTQYF; CDR3nt: TGCAGTGCTAGGACTAGCGGGGGGTCTGATACGCAGTATTTT
abundance: -; v_gene: TRBV12-3/TRBV12-4; d_gene: -; j_gene: TRBJ2-5; CDR3aa: CASMREETQYF; CDR3nt: TGTGCCAGCATGAGGGAAGAGACCCAGTACTTC
abundance: -; v_gene: TRBV3-1; d_gene: -; j_gene: TRBJ2-1; CDR3aa: CASSPWDGNYNEQFF; CDR3nt: TGTGCCAGCAGCCCTTGGGACGGGAACTACAATGAGCAGTTCTTC
abundance: few; v_gene: TRBV20-1; d_gene: -; j_gene: TRBJ2-3; CDR3aa: CSARNGGGDTQYF; CDR3nt: TGCAGTGCCCGAAACGGGGGCGGGGATACGCAGTATTTT
abundance: few; v_gene: TRBV7-9; d_gene: TRBD1; j_gene: TRBJ1-2; CDR3aa: CASSWGRTGGGGYTF; CDR3nt: TGTGCCAGCAGCTGGGGTCGGACAGGGGGAGGTGGCTACACCTTC
abundance: few; v_gene: TRBV7-4; d_gene: -; j_gene: TRBJ2-1; CDR3aa: CASSLYRDRYNEQFF; CDR3nt: TGTGCCAGCAGCTTATACCGGGACCGGTACAATGAGCAGTTCTTC
abundance: few; v_gene: TRBV12-3/TRBV12-4; d_gene: -; j_gene: TRBJ1-2; CDR3aa: CASSDEGRYGYTF; CDR3nt: TGTGCCAGCAGTGACGAGGGGAGGTATGGCTACACCTTC
abundance: few; v_gene: TRBV5-1; d_gene: TRBD1; j_gene: TRBJ2-7; CDR3aa: CASSLQGEGEQYF; CDR3nt: TGCGCCAGCAGTTTACAGGGGGAAGGCGAGCAGTACTTC
abundance: -; v_gene: TRBV29-1; d_gene: TRBD1; j_gene: TRBJ1-2; CDR3aa: CSVASGGAIYGYTF; CDR3nt: TGCAGCGTTGCTTCAGGGGGCGCGATCTATGGCTACACCTTC
abundance: -; v_gene: TRBV12-3/TRBV12-4; d_gene: -; j_gene: TRBJ2-7; CDR3aa: CASRGNEEQYF; CDR3nt: TGTGCCAGCAGGGGGAACGAGGAGCAGTACTTC
abundance: few; v_gene: TRBV20-1; d_gene: -; j_gene: TRBJ2-7; CDR3aa: CSAHRTDLHYEQYF; CDR3nt: TGCAGTGCTCACCGTACAGACCTACACTACGAGCAGTACTTC
abundance: few; v_gene: TRBV27; d_gene: -; j_gene: TRBJ2-1; CDR3aa: CASSAPRLAPYNEQFF; CDR3nt: TGTGCCAGCAGTGCCCCCAGGCTAGCGCCCTACAATGAGCAGTTCTTC
abundance: few; v_gene: TRBV6-2/TRBV6-3; d_gene: -; j_gene: TRBJ2-2; CDR3aa: CASSYFSFVRTGELFF; CDR3nt: TGTGCCAGCAGTTACTTTAGCTTCGTGAGAACCGGGGAGCTGTTTTTT
abundance: -; v_gene: TRBV6-2/TRBV6-3; d_gene: TRBD1; j_gene: TRBJ1-1; CDR3aa: CASRDRGHAFF; CDR3nt: TGTGCCAGCAGGGACAGGGGGCATGCTTTCTTT
abundance: many; v_gene: TRBV24-1; d_gene: -; j_gene: TRBJ1-2; CDR3aa: CATSDEYYGYTF; CDR3nt: TGTGCCACCAGTGATGAATACTATGGCTACACCTTC
abundance: -; v_gene: TRBV9; d_gene: TRBD1; j_gene: TRBJ2-5; CDR3aa: CASSSTGGTQYF; CDR3nt: TGTGCCAGCAGCTCCACAGGGGGGACCCAGTACTTC
abundance: -; v_gene: TRBV18; d_gene: -; j_gene: TRBJ2-5; CDR3aa: CASSPNSARGLQETQYF; CDR3nt: TGTGCCAGCTCACCGAATTCGGCGCGAGGACTCCAAGAGACCCAGTACTTC
abundance: -; v_gene: TRBV6-2/TRBV6-3; d_gene: TRBD2; j_gene: TRBJ2-5; CDR3aa: CASTIGTSGRETQYF; CDR3nt: TGTGCCAGCACTATCGGGACTAGCGGTAGAGAGACCCAGTACTTC
abundance: few; v_gene: TRBV5-1; d_gene: -; j_gene: TRBJ2-5; CDR3aa: CASSSRGYQETQYF; CDR3nt: TGCGCCAGCAGCTCGCGAGGGTATCAAGAGACCCAGTACTTC
abundance: many; v_gene: TRBV20-1; d_gene: -; j_gene: TRBJ2-4; CDR3aa: CSARVADRNIQYF; CDR3nt: TGCAGTGCTAGAGTGGCGGATAGGAACATTCAGTACTTC
abundance: -; v_gene: TRBV29-1; d_gene: -; j_gene: TRBJ1-4; CDR3aa: CSVSRGAEKLFF; CDR3nt: TGCAGCGTGAGTAGGGGTGCTGAAAAACTGTTTTTT
abundance: few; v_gene: TRBV3-1; d_gene: -; j_gene: TRBJ1-1; CDR3aa: CASSRAVNTEAFF; CDR3nt: TGTGCCAGCAGCCGTGCGGTGAACACTGAAGCTTTCTTT